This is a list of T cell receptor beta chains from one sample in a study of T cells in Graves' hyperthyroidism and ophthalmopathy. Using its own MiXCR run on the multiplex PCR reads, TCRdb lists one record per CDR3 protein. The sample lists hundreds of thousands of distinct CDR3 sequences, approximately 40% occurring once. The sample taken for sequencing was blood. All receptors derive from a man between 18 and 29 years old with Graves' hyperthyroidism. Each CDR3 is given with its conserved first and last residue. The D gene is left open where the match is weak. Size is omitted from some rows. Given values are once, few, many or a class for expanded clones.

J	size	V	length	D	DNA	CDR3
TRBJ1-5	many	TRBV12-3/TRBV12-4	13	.	TGTGCCAGCAGTTGGGGCCAGTCGTTGCCCCAGCATTTT	CASSWGQSLPQHF
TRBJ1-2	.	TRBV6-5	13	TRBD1	TGTGCCAGCAAAAAGGGACAGGTGGAAGGCTACACCTTC	CASKKGQVEGYTF
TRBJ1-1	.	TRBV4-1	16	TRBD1	TGCGCCAGCAGCCAAGCGTATTCCGGACAGGGTGGTGATACCATTTTT	CASSQAYSGQGGDTIF
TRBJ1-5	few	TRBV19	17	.	TGTGCCAGTTATCCCCGACGGGACGGATATAGCAATCAGCCCCAGCATTTT	CASYPRRDGYSNQPQHF
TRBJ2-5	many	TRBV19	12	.	TGTGCCAGTAGTACGACGGAAGAGACCCAGTACTTC	CASSTTEETQYF
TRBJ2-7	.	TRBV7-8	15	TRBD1	TGTGCCAGCATCGTTAACCGGGACAGGGCTGGAGAGCAGTACTTC	CASIVNRDRAGEQYF
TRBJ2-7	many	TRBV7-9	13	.	TGTGCCAGCAGCTTAGTCCCAGACTACGAGCAGTACTTC	CASSLVPDYEQYF
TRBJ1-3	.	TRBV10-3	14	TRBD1	TGTGCCACGCTCCGGGACAGGGGGATAAACACCATATATTTT	CATLRDRGINTIYF
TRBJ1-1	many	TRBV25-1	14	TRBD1	TGTGCCAGCAGTGCCATCGACAGGGCGGCTGAAGCTTTCTTT	CASSAIDRAAEAFF
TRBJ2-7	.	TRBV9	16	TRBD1	TGCGCCAGCAGCCATACTCAAGTGGGGACAGCCTACGAGCAGTACTTC	CASSHTQVGTAYEQYF
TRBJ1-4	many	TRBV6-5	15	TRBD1	TGTGCCAGCAGTTCAACCGGGACAGGCAATGAAAAACTGTTTTTT	CASSSTGTGNEKLFF
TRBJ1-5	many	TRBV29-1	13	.	TGCAGCGTTCAACAGGGAGGCAATCAGCCCCAGCATTTT	CSVQQGGNQPQHF
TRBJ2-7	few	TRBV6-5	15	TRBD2	TGTGCCAGCAGGATTAGCGGGAGCAGCTCCTACGAGCAGTACTTC	CASRISGSSSYEQYF
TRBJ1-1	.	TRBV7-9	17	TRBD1	TGTGCCAGCAGCTTATCCCAGTGGGGACAGCCGAACACTGAAGCTTTCTTT	CASSLSQWGQPNTEAFF
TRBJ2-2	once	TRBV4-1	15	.	TGCGCCAGCAGCCCCTTACAGGGGAACACCGGGGAGCTGTTTTTT	CASSPLQGNTGELFF
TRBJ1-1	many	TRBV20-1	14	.	TGCAGTGCTAGAAGGGAGGGAGTGAACACTGAAGCTTTCTTT	CSARREGVNTEAFF
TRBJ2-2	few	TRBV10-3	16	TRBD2	TGTGCCATCAGCGGGACTAGCGGGATGAACACCGGGGAGCTGTTTTTT	CAISGTSGMNTGELFF
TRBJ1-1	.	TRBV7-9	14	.	TGCGCCAGCAGCCAAGCCACAGCTCTCACTGAAGCTTTCTTT	CASSQATALTEAFF
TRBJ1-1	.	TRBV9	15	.	TGTGCCAGCTCACCAATGGCAGGACCGAACACTGAAGCTTTCTTT	CASSPMAGPNTEAFF
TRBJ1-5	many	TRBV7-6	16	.	TGTGCCAGCAGCTTAAACCCTGGCGGGAACAATCAGCCCCAGCATTTT	CASSLNPGGNNQPQHF
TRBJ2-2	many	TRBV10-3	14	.	TGTGCCATCAGTGACTCCCTAGGAGCCGGGGAGCTGTTTTTT	CAISDSLGAGELFF
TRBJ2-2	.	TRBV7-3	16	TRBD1	TGTGCCAGCAGCGCGACCGGGACAGGGATCACCGGGGAGCTGTTTTTT	CASSATGTGITGELFF
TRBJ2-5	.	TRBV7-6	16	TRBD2	TGTGCCAGCAGCTTAAGGGTAGCGGGGCTCCAAGAGACCCAGTACTTC	CASSLRVAGLQETQYF
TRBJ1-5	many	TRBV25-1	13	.	TGTGCCAGCAGTGTAGGGGGTGATCAGCCCCAGCATTTT	CASSVGGDQPQHF
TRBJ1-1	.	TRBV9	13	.	TGTGCCAGCAGCCCAGGGGAATACACTGAAGCTCTCTTT	CASSPGEYTEALF
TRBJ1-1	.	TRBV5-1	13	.	TGCGCCAGCAGCTCCCCAGGGCGCACTGAAGCTTTCTTT	CASSSPGRTEAFF
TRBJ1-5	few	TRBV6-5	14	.	TGTGCCAGCAGACCTCAGGGTTATGAGCAGCCCCAGCATTTT	CASRPQGYEQPQHF
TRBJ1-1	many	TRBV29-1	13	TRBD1	TGCAGCGTTGGGGACAGGGCGAACACTGAAGCTTTCTTT	CSVGDRANTEAFF
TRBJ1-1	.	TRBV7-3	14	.	TGTGCCAGCAGCGCCCGACCAGGGATCACTGAAGCTTTCTTT	CASSARPGITEAFF
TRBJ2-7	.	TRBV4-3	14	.	TGCGCCAGCAGCTATTCAGGGGAATGGGGCGAGCAGTACTTC	CASSYSGEWGEQYF
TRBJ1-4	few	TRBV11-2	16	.	TGTGCCAGCAGCCTCCGGGTCGCCTCGGGTAATGAAAAACTGTTTTTT	CASSLRVASGNEKLFF
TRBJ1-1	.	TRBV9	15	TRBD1	TGTGCTAGTGCTTCGGACAGGGTGGCGTACACTGAAGCTTTCTTT	CASASDRVAYTEAFF
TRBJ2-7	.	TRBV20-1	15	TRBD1	TGCAGTGCTTCCGGGACAGGGGAGGTTATCTACGAGCAGTACTTC	CSASGTGEVIYEQYF
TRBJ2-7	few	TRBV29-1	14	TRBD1	TGCAGCGTGGTTCCGGGACAGGGCATTTACGAGCAGTACTTC	CSVVPGQGIYEQYF
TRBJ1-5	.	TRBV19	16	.	TGTGCCAGTAGTATAGCCTTGGGGTATAGCAATCAGCCCCAGCATTTT	CASSIALGYSNQPQHF
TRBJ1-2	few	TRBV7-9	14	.	TGTGCCAGCAGCTTAGACCTGATGGGGTATGGCTACACCTTC	CASSLDLMGYGYTF
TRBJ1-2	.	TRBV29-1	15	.	TGCCAGCTCACTATCTTGATGGACAGAATCTATGGCTACACCTTC	CQLTILMDRIYGYTF
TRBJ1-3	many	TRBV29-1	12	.	TGCAGCGTCAACAAAGGGGGAAACACCATATATTTT	CSVNKGGNTIYF
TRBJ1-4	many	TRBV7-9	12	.	TGTGCCAGCAGTTCTGGACAACAAAAACTGTTTTTT	CASSSGQQKLFF
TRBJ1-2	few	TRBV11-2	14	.	TGTGCCAGCAGCTTAGGAGCCGGGGTTAATGGCTACACCTTC	CASSLGAGVNGYTF
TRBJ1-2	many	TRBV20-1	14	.	TGCAGTGCTAGCGTCCCCGACAGGAACTATGGCTACACCTTC	CSASVPDRNYGYTF
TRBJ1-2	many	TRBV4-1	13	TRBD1	TGCGCCAGCAGCCAAGATGGGACAGATGGCTACACCTTC	CASSQDGTDGYTF
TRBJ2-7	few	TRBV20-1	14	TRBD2	TGCAGTGCCACCACTAGCGGGAGGTACTACGAGCAGTACTTC	CSATTSGRYYEQYF
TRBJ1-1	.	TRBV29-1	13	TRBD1	TGCAGCGTTGGAAACAGGGGGAACAATGAGCAGTTCTTT	CSVGNRGNNEQFF
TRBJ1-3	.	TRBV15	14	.	TGTGCCACCAGCAGAGAATTAGGGGGAAACACCATATATTTT	CATSRELGGNTIYF
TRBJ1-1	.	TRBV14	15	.	TGTGCCAGCAGCCCCGGGGGGTTCATGAACACTGAAGCTTTCTTT	CASSPGGFMNTEAFF
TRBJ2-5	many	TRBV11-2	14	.	TGTGCCAGCAGCCTGGGGCAGGAGCAAGAGACCCAGTACTTC	CASSLGQEQETQYF
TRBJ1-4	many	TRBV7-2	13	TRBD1	TGTGCCAGCAGCTTAGCCAGGGGGGAAAAACTGTTTTTT	CASSLARGEKLFF
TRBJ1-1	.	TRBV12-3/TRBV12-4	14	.	TGTGCCAGCAGGACCACAAGGATGAACACTGAAGCTTTCTTT	CASRTTRMNTEAFF
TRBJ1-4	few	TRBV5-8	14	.	TGTGCCAGCAGCTTGAGACAGGAGGATGAAAAACTGTTTTTT	CASSLRQEDEKLFF
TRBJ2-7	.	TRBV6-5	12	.	TGTGCCAGCACAGGCAGGGGCGACGAGCGGTACTTC	CASTGRGDERYF
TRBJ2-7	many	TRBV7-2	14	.	TGTGCCAGCATCCGAGGAGTGGGCCCCTACGAGCAGTACTTC	CASIRGVGPYEQYF
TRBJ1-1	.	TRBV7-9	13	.	TGTGCCAGCAGCCAAGGTGATAGAGCAGGGGCTTTCTTT	CASSQGDRAGAFF
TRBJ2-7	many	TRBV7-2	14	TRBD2	TGTGCCAGCAGCCACACCGGGAGGTTTCACGTAGAGTACTTC	CASSHTGRFHVEYF
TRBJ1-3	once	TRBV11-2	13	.	.	CASSFGRGNTVYF
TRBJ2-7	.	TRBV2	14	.	TGTGCCACCAAACCCCGAGGGGGGTCGCGTGAGCAGTACTTC	CATKPRGGSREQYF
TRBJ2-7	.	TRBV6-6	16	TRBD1	TGTGCCAGCAGTGACAACCCACAGGGGGCGACGGAAGAGCAGTACTTC	CASSDNPQGATEEQYF
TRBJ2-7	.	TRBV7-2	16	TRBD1	TGTGCCAGCAGTTTTGGAGCGGGACAGGGCGCATACGAGCAGTACTTC	CASSFGAGQGAYEQYF
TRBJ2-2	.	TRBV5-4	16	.	TGTGCCAGCAGCCAGCTCGACGGGAGCCTAACCGGGGAGCTGTTTTTT	CASSQLDGSLTGELFF